This T cell receptor (beta chain) comes out of a study of preoperative IRX-2 immunotherapy in early breast cancer. Produced via immunoSEQ multiplex PCR; TCRdb's table is partial and in-frame only. The sample yields around 29,000 clones, approximately 83% seen once. The treatment: preoperative locoregional IRX-2 cytokine immunotherapy. Preoperative locoregional IRX-2 cytokine immunotherapy was tested in the phase Ib source study. The TCR originated in a human donor with breast cancer. The sample was taken from a patient treated with IRX-2 immunotherapy.

Here the CDR3 DNA reads TGTGCCATAGGACATGCGGCGAGCAATCAGCCCCAGCATTTT. It translates to CAIGHAASNQPQHF. The chain carries TRBV12-5 and TRBJ1-5; D might be TRBD1 (5 bases). Germline loops: CDR1 LGHNT, CDR2 FRNRAP. This CDR3 comprises 14 residues.